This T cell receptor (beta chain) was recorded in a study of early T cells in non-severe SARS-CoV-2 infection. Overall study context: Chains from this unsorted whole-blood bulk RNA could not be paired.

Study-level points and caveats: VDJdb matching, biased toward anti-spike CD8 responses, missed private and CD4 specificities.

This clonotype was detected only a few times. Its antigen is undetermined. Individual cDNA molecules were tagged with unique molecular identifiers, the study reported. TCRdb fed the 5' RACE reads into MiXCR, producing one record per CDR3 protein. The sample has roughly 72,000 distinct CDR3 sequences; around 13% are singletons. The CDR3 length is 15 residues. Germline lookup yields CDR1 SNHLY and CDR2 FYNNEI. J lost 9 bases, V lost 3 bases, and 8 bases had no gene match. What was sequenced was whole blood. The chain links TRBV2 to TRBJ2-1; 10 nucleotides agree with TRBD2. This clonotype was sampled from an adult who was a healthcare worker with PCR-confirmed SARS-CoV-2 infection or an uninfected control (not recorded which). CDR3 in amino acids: CASSDGLADLSEQFF. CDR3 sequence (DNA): TGTGCCAGCAGTGACGGACTAGCGGATTTAAGTGAGCAGTTCTTC.